A single sample is the source of the 27 T cell receptor beta chains below, sequenced in a study of blood T cell repertoires in COVID-19. Sequenced by immunoSEQ multiplex PCR; TCRdb stores in-frame clones only, minus some. The table shows around 270,000 clones, with around 87% occurring only once. The specimen was peripheral blood. These receptors were collected from a woman in her forties or fifties with acute or convalescent COVID-19.

The V gene is TRBV14, the J gene TRBJ1-3; no clear D gene. V was cut by 0 bases and J by 2 bases, with 14 bases left in between. The CDR3 sequence is 17 residues long. Germline CDR1 is SGHDN and CDR2 is FVKESK. The CDR3 DNA reads as TGTGCCAGCAGCCAAGATTCAGGACTTTGGACTGGAAACACCATATATTTT. Translation: CASSQDSGLWTGNTIYF.

This chain joins TRBV11-2 and TRBJ2-7; tentative D call: TRBD1 (5 bases). Trimming left V 5 bases short and J 5 bases short, with 16 bases between. There are 14 residues in the CDR3. Germline V lookup: CDR1 SGHAT, CDR2 FQNNGV. The CDR3 sequence is CASSPRAGLNEQYF. Here the CDR3 DNA reads TGTGCCAGCAGCCCCCGGGCAGGGCTGAACGAGCAGTACTTC.

J is TRBJ1-3 and V is TRBV11-2; D is ambiguous. CDR3 size: 16 residues. Trimming left V 3 bases short and J 0 bases short, with 12 bases between. The germline gives CDR1 SGHAT, CDR2 FQNNGV. DNA of the CDR3: TGTGCCAGCAGCTTTACCCGGGGTTTCTCTGGAAACACCATATATTTT. Encoded protein: CASSFTRGFSGNTIYF.

The table lists this clone with a count of one. The chain combines TRBV7-2 with TRBJ1-2; D gene uncertain. CDR1 and CDR2 from the germline V gene are SGHTA and FQGNSA. The ends were cut back, 5 bases at V and 3 bases at J, with 10 bases in the middle. The CDR3 extends over 13 amino acids. The CDR3 sequence is CASSPMGDYGYTF. CDR3 sequence (DNA): TGTGCCAGCAGCCCTATGGGAGACTATGGCTACACCTTC.

The chain links TRBV11-2 to TRBJ2-2; D not certain. Trimming cost V 6 bases and J 0 bases, with 11 bases left between them. The V gene's germline CDR1 is SGHAT and CDR2 FQNNGV. The CDR3 is 15 amino acids. CDR3 amino acids: CASRPDTANTGELFF. CDR3 bases: TGTGCCAGCAGACCCGACACCGCGAACACCGGGGAGCTGTTTTTT.

V and J are TRBV27 and TRBJ1-5; TRBD1 agrees at 9 bases. CDR1 MNHEY and CDR2 SMNVEV come from the germline V gene (reference sequence). Trimming at V came to 4 bases and at J to 1 base, leaving 2 bases not matched to a gene. This CDR3 has 15 residues. For the CDR3, the DNA is TGTGCCAGCAGTTCGGGACAGGGAAGCAATCAGCCCCAGCATTTT. It yields the protein CASSSGQGSNQPQHF.

This chain uses TRBV3-1 (or the pseudogene TRBV3-2) with TRBJ2-7, with no clear D. The V gene lost 1 base and the J gene lost 1 base, with 17 bases spanning the gap. CDR1 and CDR2 (germline): LGHDT, YNNKEL (reference sequence). The CDR3 is made up of 17 amino acids. CDR3 nucleotide sequence: TGTGCCAGCAGCCAAGGGATGCGTGGAGTCGGGTCCTACGAGCAGTACTTC. Its translation is CASSQGMRGVGSYEQYF.

This CDR3 is CASSLTGQTNTEAFF. The CDR3 DNA reads TGTGCCAGCAGCTTAACGGGACAAACGAACACTGAAGCTTTCTTT. This sequence joins TRBV7-3 and TRBJ1-1; perhaps TRBD1 as D (6 bases). CDR1 is SGHTA, CDR2 FQGTGA, per germline. The CDR3 has 15 amino acids. V was clipped by 0 bases and J by 1 base, with 9 bases between them.

The chain recombines TRBV10-3 with TRBJ1-3; weak D call: TRBD1 (6 bases). This CDR3 contains 15 residues. From germline, CDR1 is ENHRY and CDR2 SYGVKD. The V end was cut by 7 bases, the J end by 3 bases, with 16 bases between. The CDR3 coding sequence is TGTGCCATCACTCGAGGGGACATATTTGGAAACACCATATATTTT. This codes for CAITRGDIFGNTIYF.

This chain joins TRBV5-5 and TRBJ1-2; 9 bases are a match to TRBD1. This CDR3 is 15 amino acids long. The ends lost 3 bases at V and 3 bases at J; junction bases unmatched: 6. Germline V gene data show CDR1 as SGHKS and CDR2 as YYEKEE (reference sequence). As DNA, the CDR3 is TGTGCCAGCAGCTCCGCAGGACAGGGGCACTATGGCTACACCTTC. Protein sequence: CASSSAGQGHYGYTF.

This rearrangement joins TRBV27 to TRBJ2-7, with D tentatively TRBD2 (7 bases). The V gene's germline CDR1 is MNHEY and CDR2 SMNVEV (reference sequence). CDR3 length equals 13 residues. The V and J ends lost 9 bases and 2 bases respectively, with 14 bases between them. The CDR3 region has the DNA TGTGCCAGTGGGGGGGCGTCAACCTACGAGCAGTACTTC. It encodes CASGGASTYEQYF.

The chain carries TRBV7-2 and TRBJ2-7, with D maybe TRBD2 (6 bases). V was shortened by 1 base and J by 4 bases, with 14 bases between the two germline ends. The CDR3 has 15 amino acids. Germline values: CDR1 SGHTA, CDR2 FQGNSA. CDR3 sequence reads: CASSLGSFSGYEQYF. For the CDR3, the DNA is TGTGCCAGCAGCTTAGGAAGCTTTAGCGGTTACGAGCAGTACTTC.

The chain joins TRBV7-6 to TRBJ1-6, with 9 bases that match TRBD1. Trimming at V came to 5 bases and at J to 3 bases, leaving 2 bases not matched to a gene. The CDR3 has 15 amino acids. CDR1 SGHVS and CDR2 FNYEAQ come from the germline V gene. In nucleotides, the CDR3 is TGTGCCAGCAGCCAGGGACAGGGCTATAATTCACCCCTCCACTTT. Its translation: CASSQGQGYNSPLHF.

The V gene is TRBV5-3, the J gene TRBJ1-5; TRBD1 agrees at 8 bases. TRBV5-3 is recorded as an ORF, its role being uncertain. V lost 0 bases, J lost 11 bases, and 4 bases stayed unmatched. The CDR3 has 13 amino acids. CDR3 residues: CARSLAEDRAQHF. The CDR3 region has the DNA TGTGCCAGAAGCTTGGCCGAGGACAGGGCCCAGCATTTT.

V gene TRBV7-2 combines with J gene TRBJ2-5; 15 bases fit TRBD2. The CDR3 has 18 amino acids. Trimming took 5 bases from V and 6 from J; bases not matched to a gene: 13. CDR1 and CDR2 (germline): SGHTA, FQGNSA. CDR3 protein: CASSLRTSGRAGWQTQYF. The CDR3 nucleotides read TGTGCCAGCAGCCTACGGACTAGCGGGAGGGCCGGGTGGCAGACCCAGTACTTC.

The chain recombines TRBV6-5 with TRBJ1-1; D not certain. V was shortened by 6 bases and J by 11 bases, with 19 bases between the two germline ends. CDR1 is MNHEY, CDR2 SVGAGI, per germline. The CDR3 contains 13 residues. The CDR3 reads CASSNYGRTFAFF. The CDR3 DNA follows: TGTGCCAGCAGCAATTACGGAAGGACTTTTGCTTTCTTT.

This clone has a handful of counts. V usage is TRBV23-1 and J usage is TRBJ1-1; 9 bases align to TRBD1. TRBV23-1 is flagged as an ORF with uncertain function. The CDR3 runs to 16 residues. The V gene end was trimmed by 4 bases and the J gene end by 3 bases; junction bases not matched to a gene: 9. The CDR3 loop is CASSLPGQGCDTEAFF. Written as DNA, the CDR3 is TGCGCCAGCAGTCTCCCGGGACAGGGTTGTGACACTGAAGCTTTCTTT.

V is TRBV11-2 and J is TRBJ2-5; TRBD2 aligns across 9 bases. The CDR3 runs to 14 residues. V lost 8 bases, J lost 4 bases, and 8 bases stayed unmatched. Germline CDR1 and CDR2: SGHAT and FQNNGV. CDR3 region: CASAAAGGPETQYF. CDR3 sequence (DNA): TGTGCCAGCGCAGCAGCGGGAGGCCCAGAGACCCAGTACTTC.

The V gene is TRBV29-1, the J gene TRBJ2-7, with 9 positions matching TRBD2. After removal of 0 bases from V and 3 bases from J, the junction contained 6 bases not matched to a gene. Germline CDR1 SQVTM, CDR2 ANQGSEA. The CDR3 is 15 amino acids. CDR3 in amino acids: CSVEDRSGRNYEQYF. CDR3 DNA sequence: TGCAGCGTTGAAGATCGTAGCGGGAGAAACTACGAGCAGTACTTC.

This chain links TRBV27 with TRBJ2-7, with D uncertain. Germline V gives CDR1 MNHEY, CDR2 SMNVEV (reference sequence). Trimming removed 4 bases at V and 7 bases at J, with 14 bases between. This CDR3 is built from 13 residues. For the CDR3, the DNA is TGTGCCAGCAGTTCTCTGGGCAAGTGGGAGCAGTACTTC. Amino acids: CASSSLGKWEQYF.

This clone occurred a few times. This rearrangement joins TRBV7-2 to TRBJ1-1; 7 positions match TRBD1. This CDR3 comprises 13 residues. Germline CDR1 is SGHTA and CDR2 is FQGNSA. After removal of 1 base from V and 11 bases from J, the junction contained 7 bases not matched to a gene. CDR3: CASSLGPDRVAFF. The CDR3, as DNA: TGTGCCAGCAGCTTAGGCCCCGACAGGGTGGCTTTCTTT.

The V gene is TRBV10-3, the J gene TRBJ1-4, with a weak D call TRBD1 (6 bases). Germline loops: CDR1 ENHRY, CDR2 SYGVKD. The CDR3 loop spans 14 amino acids. Trimming removed 9 bases at V and 3 bases at J, with 14 bases between. CDR3 sequence: CAIKGGHSNEKLFF. The DNA of the CDR3 is TGTGCCATTAAGGGGGGGCATTCTAATGAAAAACTGTTTTTT.

The chain carries TRBV19 and TRBJ2-7, with 9 nucleotides matching TRBD1. The V gene end was trimmed by 3 bases and the J gene end by 2 bases; junction bases not matched to a gene: 8. In germline, CDR1 is LNHDA, CDR2 SQIVND (reference sequence). The CDR3 is made up of 16 amino acids. CDR3 sequence: CASSIKPGQGTYEQYF. The CDR3, as DNA: TGTGCCAGTAGTATTAAGCCGGGACAGGGTACCTACGAGCAGTACTTC.

The rearrangement links TRBV7-9 to TRBJ2-5, with 7 bases matching TRBD1. V shed 6 bases, J shed 2 bases, and the junction held 6 bases outside the gene matches. The CDR3 is 14 residues long. The germline gives CDR1 SEHNR, CDR2 FQNEAQ (reference sequence). The CDR3 nucleotides are TGTGCCAGCAGTTTGGGACAGTTTCAAGAGACCCAGTACTTC. Protein: CASSLGQFQETQYF.

This clone was counted a single time. The V call is TRBV24-1, the J call TRBJ2-1, with TRBD1 as a possible D gene (6 bases). CDR3 size: 13 residues. Trimming shortened V by 7 bases and J by 1 base, and 7 bases separated the two germline ends. Germline V lookup: CDR1 KGHDR, CDR2 SFDVKD. This chain's CDR3 is CATRDSSYNEQFF. The CDR3 DNA follows: TGTGCCACCAGGGACAGTTCCTACAATGAGCAGTTCTTC.

In its sample, this clone was seen a few times. V gene TRBV4-3 combines with J gene TRBJ2-5; perhaps TRBD1 as D (8 bases). Trimming cost V 0 bases and J 1 base, with 24 bases left between them. The CDR3 loop spans 20 amino acids. CDR1 is LGHNA, CDR2 YSLEER, per germline. The CDR3 coding sequence is TGCGCCAGCAGCCAAGAGGGGACGGACAGGGAGGGGAACCCCCAAGAGACCCAGTACTTC. Amino acids: CASSQEGTDREGNPQETQYF.

CDR3 region: CASSFGVRGVEETQYF. The CDR3 DNA reads TGTGCCAGCAGCTTCGGGGTTCGGGGTGTCGAAGAGACCCAGTACTTC. The chain recombines TRBV5-4 with TRBJ2-5; TRBD2 is a possible D gene (5 bases). Trimming pared 2 bases from V and 3 bases from J, leaving 17 bases between. The CDR3 covers 16 residues. Germline loops: CDR1 SGHNT, CDR2 YYREEE (reference sequence).